A selection of T cell receptor beta chains follows, all from one sample in a study of blood T cell repertoires in COVID-19. The data were produced by immunoSEQ multiplex PCR, yet TCRdb's version contains in-frame clones alone and is incomplete. The repertoire has about 36,000 clones, roughly 78% of them found once; the top ten carry around 35%. The sample comprised peripheral blood. The receptors were sampled from a man in his sixties with acute or convalescent COVID-19. Both conserved end residues are part of each CDR3. The order of the fields is D gene, V gene, J gene, clone size, CDR3 DNA, CDR3 protein. The D gene is left open where the match is weak. Some rows have no size entry. The others give once, few or many, or a class for an expanded clone.

TRBD2	TRBV5-1	TRBJ2-5	-	TGCGCCAGCAGCTGGGAGGGGCAAGAGACCCAGTACTTC	CASSWEGQETQYF
TRBD2	TRBV15	TRBJ2-1	few	TGTGCCACCAGCGACACAGCGGGGTCCTACAATGAGCAGTTCTTC	CATSDTAGSYNEQFF
TRBD1	TRBV7-9	TRBJ2-7	-	TGTGCCAGCAAAACTAATGGGGACAGTTGGTACGAGCAGTACTTC	CASKTNGDSWYEQYF
-	TRBV5-4	TRBJ1-2	-	TGTGCCAGCAGCTTGGTAGGGCGGGAGAGCTATGGCTACACCTTC	CASSLVGRESYGYTF
-	TRBV5-4	TRBJ2-1	-	TGTGCCAGCAGCTTGGAGCTATTTGCTGAGCAGTTCTTC	CASSLELFAEQFF
TRBD2	TRBV7-2	TRBJ2-3	-	TGTGCCAGCAGCCCTCACAGGACTAGCGGGAGCACAGATACGCAGTATTTT	CASSPHRTSGSTDTQYF
-	TRBV12-3/TRBV12-4	TRBJ2-1	few	TGTGCCAGCAACCAGAAAGGGGCGGTTGAGCAGTTCTTC	CASNQKGAVEQFF
TRBD2	TRBV5-6	TRBJ2-7	once	TGTGCCAGCAGTGGGGTTTGGCTAGCGGGGTACGACGAGCAGTACTTC	CASSGVWLAGYDEQYF
-	TRBV13	TRBJ2-7	-	TGTGCCAGCAGCTTAGCTGACGAGCAGTACTTC	CASSLADEQYF
TRBD1	TRBV5-1	TRBJ1-1	-	TGCGCCAGCAGCCGCTCTGGACAGGGGAACACTGAAGCTTTCTTT	CASSRSGQGNTEAFF
-	TRBV4-2	TRBJ1-4	-	TGTGCCAGCAGCCAAGATCTGCGGGGCGGGAGACCAACTAATGAAAAACTGTTTTTT	CASSQDLRGGRPTNEKLFF
TRBD1	TRBV19	TRBJ2-3	-	TGTGCCAGTAGTCTAGACAGGGGGGCAGATACGCAGTATTTT	CASSLDRGADTQYF
-	TRBV2	TRBJ1-2	-	TGTGCCAGCGTTCGACAGAACTATGGCTACACCTTC	CASVRQNYGYTF
TRBD1	TRBV4-1	TRBJ2-5	-	TGCGCCAGCAGCCAAGGGCCACAGGGGGCGCGGGAGACCCAGTACTTC	CASSQGPQGARETQYF
-	TRBV30	TRBJ1-5	-	TGTGCCTGGAGTCGGGGGGCCGAACAGCCCCAGCATTTT	CAWSRGAEQPQHF
-	TRBV11-3	TRBJ2-5	-	TGTGCCAGCAGCAAGACAGGAGAGACCCAGTACTTC	CASSKTGETQYF
-	TRBV15	TRBJ2-3	-	TGTGCCACCAGCAGAGCTCAAGGCGGGAACACAGATACGCAGTATTTT	CATSRAQGGNTDTQYF
-	TRBV9	TRBJ2-1	-	TGTGCCAGCAGCGTAGACGGCCGACTTAACAATGAGCAGTTCTTC	CASSVDGRLNNEQFF
-	TRBV9	TRBJ1-1	once	TGTGCCAGCAGCGTAGGAGGCCTTGGAGGGGCTGAAGCTTTCTTT	CASSVGGLGGAEAFF
-	TRBV23-1	TRBJ2-3	-	TGCGCCAGTGGACATCAATGCGCGTCTAGCACAGATACGCAGTATTTT	CASGHQCASSTDTQYF
TRBD2	TRBV29-1	TRBJ2-4	-	TGCAGCGTTGTATATTGGACTAGCGGGAAGGGAATCGCCAAAAACATTCAGTACTTC	CSVVYWTSGKGIAKNIQYF
TRBD1	TRBV6-2/TRBV6-3	TRBJ2-1	-	TGTGCCAGCAGTCAGGGACAGGGACGGGTCAATGAGCAGTTCTTC	CASSQGQGRVNEQFF
TRBD2	TRBV19	TRBJ2-2	-	TGTGCCAGTAGTGGGGGAGGGTCGATCACCGGGGAGCTGTTTTTT	CASSGGGSITGELFF
TRBD1	TRBV19	TRBJ1-5	few	TGTGCCAGTCGGGACAGGGGATATAGCAATCAGCCCCAGCATTTT	CASRDRGYSNQPQHF
TRBD1	TRBV28	TRBJ1-2	many	TGTGCCAGCACACCAGGGGGGACCGCTACAGCCCTTTACACCTTC	CASTPGGTATALYTF
TRBD1	TRBV5-1	TRBJ1-2	-	TGCGCCAGCAGCTTGCCTACAGGGGTAGAAGGCTACACCTTC	CASSLPTGVEGYTF
-	TRBV5-1	TRBJ2-1	-	TGCGCCAGCAGCTTGTCCCAGGGCAATGAGCAGTTCTTC	CASSLSQGNEQFF
TRBD2	TRBV2	TRBJ2-1	once	TGTGCCAGCAGTCCGGCTAGCGGGAGAGCAAAGCAGTTCTTC	CASSPASGRAKQFF
TRBD2	TRBV11-2	TRBJ2-1	few	TGTGCCAGCAGCCCCGGGAGGGGGAATGAGCAGTTCTTC	CASSPGRGNEQFF
-	TRBV30	TRBJ1-5	-	TGTGCCTGGAGGGGGGATGGTCCAGGGACTAATCAGCCCCAGCATTTT	CAWRGDGPGTNQPQHF
TRBD1	TRBV28	TRBJ2-6	few	TGTGCCAGCAGTCTCACAGGACAGGGGCTGTCCTCTGGGGCCAACGTCCTGACTTTC	CASSLTGQGLSSGANVLTF
-	TRBV2	TRBJ2-7	-	TGTGCCAGCAGTGAATCGGGGAGAGGTGGAAGGGCGCAGTACTTC	CASSESGRGGRAQYF
-	TRBV7-9	TRBJ1-2	-	TGTGCCAGCAGCTTAGACATCGAGGGTGGCTATGGCTACACCTTC	CASSLDIEGGYGYTF
-	TRBV5-1	TRBJ2-7	-	TGCGCCAGCAGCCCGGGAGCCTCAAGTTCCTACGAGCAGTACTTC	CASSPGASSSYEQYF
TRBD2	TRBV4-1	TRBJ2-3	-	TGCGCCAGCAGCCAAGAGGGATCGACGGGACTAGCGGGACTGTTGGATACGCAGTATTTT	CASSQEGSTGLAGLLDTQYF
TRBD1	TRBV24-1	TRBJ2-3	few	TGTGCCACCAGTGATTTCAGGGGGCGACTATCGGGAGATACGCAGTATTTT	CATSDFRGRLSGDTQYF